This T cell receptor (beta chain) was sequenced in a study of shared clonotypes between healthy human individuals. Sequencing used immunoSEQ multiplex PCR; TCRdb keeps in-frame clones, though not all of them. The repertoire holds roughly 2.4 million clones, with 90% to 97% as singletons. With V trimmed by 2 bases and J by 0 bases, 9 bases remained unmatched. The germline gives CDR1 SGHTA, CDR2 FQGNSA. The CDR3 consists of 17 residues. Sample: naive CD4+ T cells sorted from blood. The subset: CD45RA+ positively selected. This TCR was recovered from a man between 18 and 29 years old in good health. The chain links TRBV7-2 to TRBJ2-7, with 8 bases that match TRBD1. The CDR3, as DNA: TGTGCCAGCAGCTTATTGGCGTGGGACAGGAGCTCCTACGAGCAGTACTTC. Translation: CASSLLAWDRSSYEQYF.